The next 25 T cell receptor beta chains were all read from a single sample in a study of graft-versus-host responses after intestinal transplantation. Libraries were prepared by immunoSEQ multiplex PCR; TCRdb keeps only in-frame clonotypes and omits some of them. The profile covers 60,000 to 65,000 clones, with around 90% appearing a single time and more than 1.5% taken by the ten largest. Both intraepithelial and lamina propria lymphocytes were released by processing graft tissue. Sequenced material: ileum tissue, taken about 350 days after transplant. These receptors were obtained from a human patient who received an intestinal transplant, so some T cells may come from the graft donor.

The chain is built from TRBV4-1 and TRBJ2-2, with D unclear. This CDR3 comprises 14 residues. Trimming removed 3 bases at V and 2 bases at J, with 7 bases between. The V gene's germline CDR1 is MGHRA and CDR2 YSYEKL. The CDR3 DNA follows: TGCGCCAGCAGCCAGGAGAAAAACACCGGGGAGCTGTTTTTT. Residues: CASSQEKNTGELFF.

V and J are TRBV5-1 and TRBJ2-3; TRBD2 matches at 14 bases. The junction had 4 bases not matched to a gene; V was cut back by 7 bases and J by 6 bases. Germline V gives CDR1 SGHRS, CDR2 YFSETQ. The CDR3 has 14 amino acids. The CDR3 is CASGLAGGEDTQYF. The CDR3 DNA sequence: TGCGCCAGCGGACTAGCGGGGGGCGAGGATACGCAGTATTTT.

J is TRBJ2-1 and V is TRBV5-1; 8 nucleotides line up with TRBD2. The ends lost 4 bases at V and 7 bases at J; junction bases unmatched: 7. The CDR3 is 14 residues long. Germline V lookup: CDR1 SGHRS, CDR2 YFSETQ. The CDR3 DNA sequence: TGCGCCAGCAGCCCCCGACTAGCGCAGAATGAGCAGTTCTTC. Its translation is CASSPRLAQNEQFF.

The chain joins TRBV2 to TRBJ1-4; D call uncertain. The V end was cut by 0 bases, the J end by 8 bases, with 10 bases between. Germline values: CDR1 SNHLY, CDR2 FYNNEI. The CDR3 covers 14 residues. The CDR3 reads CASSEANSLEKLFF. CDR3 nucleotides: TGTGCCAGCAGTGAAGCCAACTCCCTAGAAAAACTGTTTTTT. Using reference TRBV2 and TRBJ1-4 for the parts outside the CDR3, the full variable domain is EPEVTQTPSHQVTQMGQEVILRCVPISNHLYFYWYRQILGQKVEFLVSFYNNEISEKSEIFDDQFSVERPDGSNFTLKIRSTKLEDSAMYFCASSEANSLEKLFFGSGTQLSVL.

The chain carries TRBV25-1 and TRBJ1-3; perhaps TRBD1 as D (6 bases). Trimming left V 1 base short and J 1 base short, with 14 bases between. The germline CDR1 and CDR2 sequences are MGHDK and SYGVNS. The CDR3 totals 17 residues. The CDR3 here is CASSEFTGWGSGNTIYF. The CDR3 coding sequence is TGTGCCAGCAGTGAATTCACAGGGTGGGGGTCTGGAAACACCATATATTTT.

V is TRBV7-3 and J is TRBJ2-2; TRBD2 is a possible D gene (5 bases). CDR1 SGHTA and CDR2 FQGTGA come from the germline V gene. Trimming removed 5 bases at V and 6 bases at J, with 16 bases between. CDR3 length equals 15 residues. The CDR3 loop reads CASSMDFFSPGELFF. The CDR3 nucleotides read TGTGCCAGCAGCATGGACTTTTTTAGCCCCGGGGAGCTGTTTTTT. Using reference TRBV7-3 and TRBJ2-2 for the parts outside the CDR3, the full variable domain is GAGVSQTPSNKVTEKGKYVELRCDPISGHTALYWYRQSLGQGPEFLIYFQGTGAADDSGLPNDRFFAVRPEGSVSTLKIQRTERGDSAVYLCASSMDFFSPGELFFGEGSRLTVL.

This chain links TRBV6-1 with TRBJ2-5, with TRBD2 identical over 9 bases. TRBJ2-7 matches the DNA end more closely, so the J call is doubtful. CDR1 and CDR2 from the germline V gene are MNHNS and SASEGT. The CDR3 has 15 residues. The CDR3 is CASIEFSGSPYEQYF. In nucleotides, the CDR3 is TGTGCCAGCATCGAATTTAGCGGGAGCCCCTACGAGCAGTACTTC.

The chain is built from TRBV5-1 and TRBJ1-2, with 7 bases lining up with TRBD1. This CDR3 contains 14 residues. V shed 4 bases, J shed 6 bases, and the junction held 9 bases outside the gene matches. Germline CDR1 reads SGHRS; CDR2 reads YFSETQ. The CDR3, as DNA: TGCGCCAGCAGCCCCCCCTTAGGGGGCGATGGCTACACCTTC. It translates to CASSPPLGGDGYTF.

The genes are TRBV7-3 and TRBJ2-7; 7 nucleotides line up with TRBD2. CDR3 length: 12 amino acids. Germline loops: CDR1 SGHTA, CDR2 FQGTGA. Trimming removed 5 bases from V and 6 bases from J; junction bases left unmatched: 4. CDR3 in DNA: TGTGCCAGCAGCCCGGGGGGTTCCGAGCAGTACTTC. This encodes CASSPGGSEQYF.

This chain joins TRBV9 and TRBJ2-7, with D hard to call. CDR1 is SGDLS, CDR2 YYNGEE, per germline. V was shortened by 0 bases and J by 2 bases, with 9 bases between the two germline ends. This CDR3 contains 14 residues. CDR3: CASSVGSRTYEQYF. The CDR3 DNA reads as TGTGCCAGCAGCGTAGGGTCTAGAACCTACGAGCAGTACTTC.

V and J are TRBV11-2 and TRBJ1-1; D is unresolved. The length of the CDR3 is 14 residues. Germline V gene lookup returns CDR1 SGHAT and CDR2 FQNNGV. The V end lost 1 base, the J end lost 0 bases, and 6 bases lay between the germline ends. CDR3 DNA sequence: TGTGCCAGCAGCTTAGGGGTCCTGAACACTGAAGCTTTCTTT. It yields the protein CASSLGVLNTEAFF.

The rearrangement uses TRBV4-1 and TRBJ2-1, with 9 positions matching TRBD2. Germline V gene lookup returns CDR1 MGHRA and CDR2 YSYEKL. V dropped 1 base and J dropped 8; count of bases not matched to a gene: 12. This CDR3 region has 17 residues. CDR3 coding DNA: TGCGCCAGCAGCCAAGTCTGGAAGCGGGGGGCCCTCTATGAGCAGTTCTTC. It specifies CASSQVWKRGALYEQFF.

This chain joins TRBV2 and TRBJ2-1, with TRBD2 matching 8 bases. The CDR3 spans 14 residues. Germline V gives CDR1 SNHLY, CDR2 FYNNEI. V shed 2 bases, J shed 7 bases, and the junction held 4 bases outside the gene matches. The CDR3 reads CASSEPGGPNEQFF. CDR3 DNA sequence: TGTGCCAGCAGTGAACCGGGGGGGCCGAATGAGCAGTTCTTC.

A remark on this clone: Given the absence of the conserved phenylalanine or tryptophan at the CDR3 end, a read error is likely. No DNA is shown, since the ends of the CDR3 on it are uncertain; the CDR3 is the one TCRdb lists. This chain uses TRBV11-1 with TRBJ2-3. Ends included, the CDR3 has 8 residues. CDR1 and CDR2 (germline): SGHAT, FQDESV (reference sequence). Here the CDR3 reads CASGGHPE.

The chain couples TRBV18 to TRBJ2-1; D is undetermined. Germline CDR1 KGHSH, CDR2 LQKENI. Trimming left V 2 bases short and J 1 base short, with 12 bases between. The CDR3 has 16 residues. The CDR3 spells CASSPMVAISYNEQFF. As DNA, the CDR3 is TGTGCCAGCTCACCAATGGTAGCTATATCCTACAATGAGCAGTTCTTC.

V usage is TRBV5-1 and J usage is TRBJ2-7; TRBD1 is a possible D gene (5 bases). V lost 0 bases and J 6 bases, leaving 13 bases between the germline ends. Germline values: CDR1 SGHRS, CDR2 YFSETQ. This CDR3 has 14 residues. CDR3 bases: TGCGCCAGCAGCTTGGACACAGGTTTGGGCGAGCAGTACTTC. Protein product: CASSLDTGLGEQYF.

The chain employs TRBV4-1 and TRBJ1-5, with a tentative D call TRBD1 (6 bases). Trimming shortened V by 2 bases and J by 2 bases, and 7 bases separated the two germline ends. The CDR3 has 14 residues. The germline V gene has CDR1 MGHRA and CDR2 YSYEKL. The CDR3 bases are TGCGCCAGCAGCCAATGGGGGCGCAATCAGCCCCAGCATTTT. This sequence encodes CASSQWGRNQPQHF.

As DNA, the CDR3 is TGCGCCAGCAGCCAAGGACAGTTGTCGAACACTGAAGCTTTCTTT. Amino acids: CASSQGQLSNTEAFF. The V call is TRBV4-1, the J call TRBJ1-1, with D perhaps matching TRBD1 (5 bases). Trimming stripped 1 base from V and 1 base from J, with 10 bases between. This CDR3 is 15 amino acids long. Germline assignment: CDR1 MGHRA and CDR2 YSYEKL.

The chain links TRBV29-1 to TRBJ2-2, with D tentatively TRBD2 (6 bases). Trimming removed 3 bases from V and 4 bases from J, with 6 bases in between. The CDR3 is made up of 12 amino acids. Germline V gene data show CDR1 as SQVTM and CDR2 as ANQGSEA. The CDR3: CSVEGGTGELFF. The CDR3 DNA follows: TGCAGCGTTGAGGGGGGCACCGGGGAGCTGTTTTTT.

V and J are TRBV4-1 and TRBJ2-7; the match to TRBD1 covers 9 bases. CDR3 size: 15 residues. Germline V gene sequence: CDR1 MGHRA, CDR2 YSYEKL. The junction had 6 bases not matched to a gene; V was cut back by 3 bases and J by 3 bases. The CDR3: CASSHIGDRDYEQYF. Here the CDR3 DNA reads TGCGCCAGCAGCCATATCGGGGACAGGGACTACGAGCAGTACTTC.

This chain uses TRBV7-6 with TRBJ2-3; no clear D gene. The CDR3 has 14 residues. Per germline, CDR1 SGHVS and CDR2 FNYEAQ. V dropped 2 bases and J dropped 5 bases, with 11 bases sitting between them. CDR3 sequence reads: CASSLLGSIDTQYF. Here the CDR3 DNA reads TGTGCCAGCAGCTTACTAGGCAGTATAGATACGCAGTATTTT.

The chain has TRBV7-9 and TRBJ2-5; D is ambiguous. The DNA end lines up better with TRBJ2-7; the J call may be wrong. The CDR3 loop spans 12 amino acids. CDR1 SEHNR and CDR2 FQNEAQ come from the germline V gene (reference sequence). The CDR3 protein is CASSLEVYEQYF. CDR3 coding DNA: TGTGCCAGCAGCTTAGAGGTCTACGAGCAGTACTTC.

The chain uses TRBV6-5 and TRBJ1-2; D is unresolved. The CDR3 consists of 11 residues. CDR1 and CDR2 from the germline V gene are MNHEY and SVGAGI. Trimming pared 2 bases from V and 8 bases from J, leaving 6 bases between. CDR3 protein: CASSYMEGYTF. The DNA of the CDR3 is TGTGCCAGCAGTTACATGGAGGGCTACACCTTC.

The chain recombines TRBV6-5 with TRBJ2-5; TRBD2 matches 8 bases. TRBJ2-7 explains the end of the DNA better; the J call may be wrong. This CDR3 contains 15 residues. In germline, CDR1 is MNHEY, CDR2 SVGAGI. This CDR3 reads CASSYLGGVAYEQYF. CDR3 nucleotides: TGTGCCAGCAGTTATCTCGGGGGGGTGGCCTACGAGCAGTACTTC.

The chain carries TRBV30 and TRBJ1-2; tentatively, D is TRBD1 (6 bases). The V gene's germline CDR1 is GTSNPN and CDR2 SVGIG (reference sequence). CDR3 length: 15 residues. Trimming shortened V by 2 bases and J by 6 bases, and 19 bases separated the two germline ends. In DNA form, the CDR3 reads TGTGCCTGGAGTCCAACAGGGAAGCTCGTCGATGGCTACACCTTC. This encodes CAWSPTGKLVDGYTF.